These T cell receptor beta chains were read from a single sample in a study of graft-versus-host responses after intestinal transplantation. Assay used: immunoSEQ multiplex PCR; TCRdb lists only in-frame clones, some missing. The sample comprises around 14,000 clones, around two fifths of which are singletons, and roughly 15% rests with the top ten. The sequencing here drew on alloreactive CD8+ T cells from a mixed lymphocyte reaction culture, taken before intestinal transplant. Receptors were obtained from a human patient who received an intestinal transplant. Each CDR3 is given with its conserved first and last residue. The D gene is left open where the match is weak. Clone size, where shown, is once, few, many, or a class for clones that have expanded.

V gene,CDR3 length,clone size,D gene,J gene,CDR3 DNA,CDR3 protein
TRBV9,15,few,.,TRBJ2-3,TGTGCCAGCAGCGCGACTCTAACTAGCACAGATACGCAGTATTTT,CASSATLTSTDTQYF
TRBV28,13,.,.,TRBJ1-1,TGTGCCAGCAGCCTCACGAGCAGGTCGTGGAATTTCTTT,CASSLTSRSWNFF
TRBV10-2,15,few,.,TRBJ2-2,TGCGCCAGCAGTGAGGCAGAAGTCGTCACCGGGGAGCTGTTTTTT,CASSEAEVVTGELFF
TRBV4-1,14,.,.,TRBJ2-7,TGCGCCAGCAGCCAAGTTGTAGGGGCCAACGAGCAGTACTTC,CASSQVVGANEQYF
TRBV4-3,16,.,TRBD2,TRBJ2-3,TGCGCCAGCAGCCTCGTAGCGGGGGGGATCACAGATACGCAGTATTTT,CASSLVAGGITDTQYF
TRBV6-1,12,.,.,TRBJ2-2,TGTGCCAGCCGGGCGGGGGCCCAGGAGCTGTTTTTT,CASRAGAQELFF
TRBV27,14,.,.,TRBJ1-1,TGTGCCAGCAGTTTACTTCCACTCAACACTGAAGCTTTCTTT,CASSLLPLNTEAFF
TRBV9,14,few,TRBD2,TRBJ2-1,TGTGCCAGCAGCGTCGGCGGGAGTTACAATGAGCAGTTCTTC,CASSVGGSYNEQFF
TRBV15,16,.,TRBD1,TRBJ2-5,TGTGCCACCAGCAGGCAAGACAGGGGGCCCGGGGAGACCCAGTACTTC,CATSRQDRGPGETQYF
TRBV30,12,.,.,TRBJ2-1,TGTGCCTGGACTGGGCAGTACAATGAGCAGTTCTTC,CAWTGQYNEQFF
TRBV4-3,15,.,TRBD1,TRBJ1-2,TGCGCCAGCAGCCAGACTACAGGGGTTAACTATGGCTACACCTTC,CASSQTTGVNYGYTF
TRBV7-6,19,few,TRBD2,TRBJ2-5,TGTGCCAGCAGCTTAGCGGCTAGCGGGAGGCCAACTCTACAAGAGACCCAGTACTTC,CASSLAASGRPTLQETQYF
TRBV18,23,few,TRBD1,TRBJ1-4,TGTGCCAGCTCACCAACGCGGAAACGTTACAGGGGGATGTCCACCACAGCTAATGAAAAACTGTTTTTT,CASSPTRKRYRGMSTTANEKLFF
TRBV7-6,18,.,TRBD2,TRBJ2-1,TGTGCCAGCAGCCCACGTCCCCTCTACGGGGGGGTAGGGAATGAGCAGTTCTTC,CASSPRPLYGGVGNEQFF
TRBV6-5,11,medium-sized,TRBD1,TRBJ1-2,TGTGCCAGCAGGACAGGGTATGGCTACACCTTC,CASRTGYGYTF
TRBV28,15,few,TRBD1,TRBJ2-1,TGTGCCAGCAGTTTATGGGACAGGGGGCGACTCGAGCAGTTCTTC,CASSLWDRGRLEQFF
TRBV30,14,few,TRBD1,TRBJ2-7,TGTGCCTGGGGGGGACAGGGGCCTGCCTACGAGCAGTACTTC,CAWGGQGPAYEQYF
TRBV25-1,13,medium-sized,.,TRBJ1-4,TGTGCCAGCAGTGAATTTCGGTTGGCGGGGCTGTTTTTT,CASSEFRLAGLFF
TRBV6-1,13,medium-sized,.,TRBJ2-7,TGTGCCAGCAGTGCCCGACAGCCGTACGAGCAGTACTTC,CASSARQPYEQYF
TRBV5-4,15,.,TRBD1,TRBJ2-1,TGTGCCAGCAGATTGGGGGACAGCCTATGGAATGAGCAGTTCTTC,CASRLGDSLWNEQFF
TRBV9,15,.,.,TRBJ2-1,TGTGCCAGCAGCGTAGGTGGGCCATCCTACAATGAGCAGTTCTTC,CASSVGGPSYNEQFF
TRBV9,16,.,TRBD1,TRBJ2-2,TGTGCCAGCAGCGTAGAAGCAGGGGGCTACACCGGGGAGCTGTTTTTT,CASSVEAGGYTGELFF
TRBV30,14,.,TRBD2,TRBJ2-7,TGTGCCTGGAGTACGGCTAGCGGGGGATACGAGCAGTACTTC,CAWSTASGGYEQYF
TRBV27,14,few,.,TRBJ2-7,TGTGCCAGCAGTTTCGGGGGAGAGAGCTACGAGCAGTACTTC,CASSFGGESYEQYF
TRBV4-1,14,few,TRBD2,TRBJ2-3,TGCGCCAGCAGCCCCCGCGGGGGTGCAGATACGCAGTATTTT,CASSPRGGADTQYF
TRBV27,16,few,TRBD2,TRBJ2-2,TGTGCCAGCAGTCACGGACTAGCGGGGGGGTTCGGGGAGCTGTTTTTT,CASSHGLAGGFGELFF
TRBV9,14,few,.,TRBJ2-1,TGTGCCAGCAGCCAATATGACAGCCCCAATGAGCAGTTCTTC,CASSQYDSPNEQFF
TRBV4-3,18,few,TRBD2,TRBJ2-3,TGCGCCAGCAGCCAAGATCGTGGCGGGGGGGTCGTTATGGATACGCAGTATTTT,CASSQDRGGGVVMDTQYF
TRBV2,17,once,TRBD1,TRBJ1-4,TGTGCCAGCAGTGGACAACTCGACAGGGCGACGAATGAAAAACTGTTTTTT,CASSGQLDRATNEKLFF
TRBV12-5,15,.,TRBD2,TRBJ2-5,TGTGCTAGTGGTTCCGGGACTAGCCTCCAAGAGACCCAGTACTTC,CASGSGTSLQETQYF
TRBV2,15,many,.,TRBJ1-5,TGTGCCAGCAGTGCGCGCAGGGTTCGCAATCAGCCCCAGCATTTT,CASSARRVRNQPQHF
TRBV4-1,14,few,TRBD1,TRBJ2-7,TGCGCCAGCAGCCCCCGGGACAGGACCTACGAGCAGTACTTC,CASSPRDRTYEQYF
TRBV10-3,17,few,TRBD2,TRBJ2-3,TGTGCCATCAGTGAATTAAGACTAGCGGGGGGGCGTGATACGCAGTATTTT,CAISELRLAGGRDTQYF
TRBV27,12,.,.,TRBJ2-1,TGTGCCAGCGGGGCCACCTACAATGAGCAGTTCTTC,CASGATYNEQFF
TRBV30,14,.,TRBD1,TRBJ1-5,TGTGCCTGGAGGGTAGGGACAGGGGTTGGACCCCAGCATTTT,CAWRVGTGVGPQHF
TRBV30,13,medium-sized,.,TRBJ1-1,TGTGCCTGGGATACTGTACAGGGATCTGAAGCTTTCTTT,CAWDTVQGSEAFF
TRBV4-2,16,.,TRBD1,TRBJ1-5,TGTGCCAGCAGCCACCGGGACAGGGGGACCAATCAGCCCCAGCATTTT,CASSHRDRGTNQPQHF
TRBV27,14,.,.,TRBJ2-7,TGTGCCAGCAGTTTAGGCGGGTCATCCTACGAGCAGTACTTC,CASSLGGSSYEQYF
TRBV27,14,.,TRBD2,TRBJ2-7,TGTGCCAGCAGTCCCTGGGGGGGCTCCTACGAGCAGTACTTC,CASSPWGGSYEQYF
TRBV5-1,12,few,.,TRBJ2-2,TGCGCCAGCAGCTTGGCCGGTGGGGAGCTGTTTTTT,CASSLAGGELFF
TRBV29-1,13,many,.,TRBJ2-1,TGCAGCGTTTCCTTAACAGGGAAGGATGAGCAGTTCTTC,CSVSLTGKDEQFF
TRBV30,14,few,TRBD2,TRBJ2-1,TGTGCCTGGAGTAGCGGGAACGGCTACAATGAGCAGTTCTTC,CAWSSGNGYNEQFF
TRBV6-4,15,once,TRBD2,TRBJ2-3,TGTGCCAGCCCAGAGCGGGAGGGCCACACAGATACGCAGTATTTT,CASPEREGHTDTQYF
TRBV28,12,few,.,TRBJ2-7,TGTGCCAGCAGTCGGGGAATCTACGAGCAGTACTTC,CASSRGIYEQYF
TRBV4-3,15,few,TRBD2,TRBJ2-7,TGCGCCAGCAGCCAAGATAGCGGGGGGGCCTACGAGCAGTACTTC,CASSQDSGGAYEQYF
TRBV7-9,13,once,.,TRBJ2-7,TGTGCCAGCAGCTTAACGGGAACCTACGAGCAGTACTTC,CASSLTGTYEQYF
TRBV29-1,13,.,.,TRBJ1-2,TGCAGCGTTGTACAGGGCAGAAACTATGGCTACACCTTC,CSVVQGRNYGYTF
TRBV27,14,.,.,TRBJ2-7,TGTGCCAGCAGTTTCGGCAGTGGAGCCTACGAGCAGTACTTC,CASSFGSGAYEQYF
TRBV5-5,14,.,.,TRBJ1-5,TGTGCCAGCAGCCCTGGAGTGAGCAATCAGCCCCAGCATTTT,CASSPGVSNQPQHF